The clone carrying this TCR beta chain was seen more than once but under ten times. This sample was included in a study of T-cell memory formation after mild COVID-19. Turning to the study itself: For the most part, TCR clusters were specific to one donor.

Via MiXCR, TCRdb re-called the 5' RACE reads, giving one row per CDR3 protein. The sample yields about 560,000 distinct CDR3 sequences, around 16% seen once. This CDR3 region has 13 residues. V gave up 0 bases and J gave up 5 bases, with 10 bases separating them. Germline V CDR1 and CDR2: GTSNPN, SVGIG (reference sequence). V is TRBV30 and J is TRBJ1-1; no clear D gene. What was sequenced was PBMCs or a T cell subset sorted from them (not recorded which). This TCR was recovered from an adult woman who had mild COVID-19 (a few samples of this study predate the infection). Cell type and time point are not known. CDR3 sequence (DNA): TGTGCCTGGAGTGTAACAAGGAGGACTGAAGCTTTCTTT. Translated, it gives CAWSVTRRTEAFF.